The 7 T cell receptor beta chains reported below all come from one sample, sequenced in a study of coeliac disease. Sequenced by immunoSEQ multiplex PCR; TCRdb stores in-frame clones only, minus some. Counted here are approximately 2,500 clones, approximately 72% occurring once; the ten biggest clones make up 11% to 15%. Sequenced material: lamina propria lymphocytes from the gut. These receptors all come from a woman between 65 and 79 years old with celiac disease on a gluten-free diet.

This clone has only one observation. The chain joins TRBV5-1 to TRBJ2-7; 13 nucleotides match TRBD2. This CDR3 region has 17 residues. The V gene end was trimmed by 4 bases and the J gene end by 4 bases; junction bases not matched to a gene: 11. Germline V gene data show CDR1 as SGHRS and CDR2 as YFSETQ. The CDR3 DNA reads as TGCGCCAGCAGCCTCTTCTCTACTAGCGGGGGGGTTTACGAGCAGTACTTC. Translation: CASSLFSTSGGVYEQYF.

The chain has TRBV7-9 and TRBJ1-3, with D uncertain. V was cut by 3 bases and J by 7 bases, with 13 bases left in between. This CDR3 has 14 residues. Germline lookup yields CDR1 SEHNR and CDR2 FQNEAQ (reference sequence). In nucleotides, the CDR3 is TGTGCCAGCAGCTTTGAGGCTCTCTGGAACACCATATATTTT. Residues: CASSFEALWNTIYF.

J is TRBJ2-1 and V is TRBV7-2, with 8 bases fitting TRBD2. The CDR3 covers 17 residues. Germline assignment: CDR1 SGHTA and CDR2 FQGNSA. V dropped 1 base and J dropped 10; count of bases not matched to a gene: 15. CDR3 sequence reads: CASSLGGGTSRRREQFF. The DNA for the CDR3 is TGTGCCAGCAGCTTAGGAGGTGGGACTAGTAGACGAAGGGAGCAGTTCTTC.

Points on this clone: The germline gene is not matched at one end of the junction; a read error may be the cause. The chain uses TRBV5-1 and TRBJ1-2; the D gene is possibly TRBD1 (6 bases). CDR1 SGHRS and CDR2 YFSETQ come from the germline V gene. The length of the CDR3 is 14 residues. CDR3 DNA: TGTGCCAGCAGCTTCGGTGGACAGAACTATGGCTACACCTTC. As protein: CASSFGGQNYGYTF.

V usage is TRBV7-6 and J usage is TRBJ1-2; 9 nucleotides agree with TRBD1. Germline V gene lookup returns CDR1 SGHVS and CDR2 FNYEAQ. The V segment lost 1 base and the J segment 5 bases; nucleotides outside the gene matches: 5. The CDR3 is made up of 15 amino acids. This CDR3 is CASSLVRGTGYGYTF. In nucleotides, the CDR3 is TGTGCCAGCAGCTTAGTCCGCGGGACAGGGTATGGCTACACCTTC.

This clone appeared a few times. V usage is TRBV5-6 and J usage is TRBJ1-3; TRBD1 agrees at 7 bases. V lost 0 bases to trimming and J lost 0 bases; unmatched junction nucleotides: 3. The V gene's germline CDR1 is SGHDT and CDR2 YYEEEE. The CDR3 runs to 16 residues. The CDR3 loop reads CASSLGGGDSGNTIYF. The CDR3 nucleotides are TGTGCCAGCAGCTTGGGAGGGGGCGACTCTGGAAACACCATATATTTT.

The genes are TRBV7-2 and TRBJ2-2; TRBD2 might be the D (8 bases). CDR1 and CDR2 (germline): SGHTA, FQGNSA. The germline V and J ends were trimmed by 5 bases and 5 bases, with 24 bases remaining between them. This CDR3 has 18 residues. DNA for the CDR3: TGTGCCAGCAGCCAGGGGGTCGACGGGAGGGCCGGGACCGGGGAGCTGTTTTTT. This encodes CASSQGVDGRAGTGELFF.